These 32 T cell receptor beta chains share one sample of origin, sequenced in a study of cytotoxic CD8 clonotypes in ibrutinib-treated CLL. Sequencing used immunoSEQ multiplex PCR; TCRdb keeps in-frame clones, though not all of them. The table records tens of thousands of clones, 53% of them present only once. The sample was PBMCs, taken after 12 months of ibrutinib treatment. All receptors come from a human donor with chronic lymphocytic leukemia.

CDR3 amino acids: CASSIDSGGGSTEAFF. The DNA of the CDR3 is TGTGCCAGTAGTATAGATTCAGGGGGCGGGAGCACTGAAGCTTTCTTT. The rearrangement joins TRBV19 to TRBJ1-1, with TRBD1 identical over 8 bases. Germline-derived CDR1 and CDR2 are LNHDA and SQIVND (reference sequence). CDR3 length equals 16 residues. The trim removed 0 bases at V and 4 bases at J, leaving 7 bases unmatched.

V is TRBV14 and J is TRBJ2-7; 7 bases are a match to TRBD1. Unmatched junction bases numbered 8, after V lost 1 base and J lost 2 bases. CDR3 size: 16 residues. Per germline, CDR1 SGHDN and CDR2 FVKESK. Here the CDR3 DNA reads TGTGCCAGCAGCCAAGGATTCGGGACAGCTACCTACGAGCAGTACTTC. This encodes CASSQGFGTATYEQYF. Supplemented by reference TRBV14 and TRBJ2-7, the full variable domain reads EAGVTQFPSHSVIEKGQTVTLRCDPISGHDNLYWYRRVMGKEIKFLLHFVKESKQDESGMPNNRFLAERTGGTYSTLKVQPAELEDSGVYFCASSQGFGTATYEQYFGPGTRLTVT.

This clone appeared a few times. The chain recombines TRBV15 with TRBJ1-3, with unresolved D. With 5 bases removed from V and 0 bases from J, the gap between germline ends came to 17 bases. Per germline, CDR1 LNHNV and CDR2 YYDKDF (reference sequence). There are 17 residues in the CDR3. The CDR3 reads CATSARGDSYSGNTIYF. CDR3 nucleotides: TGTGCCACCAGCGCACGGGGAGACTCCTACTCTGGAAACACCATATATTTT.

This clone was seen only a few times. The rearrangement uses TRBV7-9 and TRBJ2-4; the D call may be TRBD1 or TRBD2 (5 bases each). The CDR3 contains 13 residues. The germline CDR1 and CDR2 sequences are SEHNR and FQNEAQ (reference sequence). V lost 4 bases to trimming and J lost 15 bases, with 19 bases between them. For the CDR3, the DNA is TGTGCCAGCAGCTCGGCGTCCCGGCCCGGGGCGTACTTC. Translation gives CASSSASRPGAYF. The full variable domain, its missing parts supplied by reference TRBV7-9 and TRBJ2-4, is DTGVSQNPRHKITKRGQNVTFRCDPISEHNRLYWYRQTLGQGPEFLTYFQNEAQLEKSRLLSDRFSAERPKGSFSTLEIQRTEQGDSAMYLCASSSASRPGAYFGAGTRLSVL.

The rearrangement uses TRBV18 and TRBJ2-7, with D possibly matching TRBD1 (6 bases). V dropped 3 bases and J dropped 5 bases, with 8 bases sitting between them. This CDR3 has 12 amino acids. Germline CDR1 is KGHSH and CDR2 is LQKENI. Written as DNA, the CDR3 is TGTGCCAGCTCACCCTGGACAGACGAGCAGTACTTC. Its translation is CASSPWTDEQYF.

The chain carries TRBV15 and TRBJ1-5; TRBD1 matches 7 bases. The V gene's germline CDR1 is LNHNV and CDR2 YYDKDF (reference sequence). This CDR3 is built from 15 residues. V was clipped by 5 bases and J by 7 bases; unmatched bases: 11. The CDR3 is CATSESTGQRQPQHF. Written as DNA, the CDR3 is TGTGCCACCAGCGAGTCGACAGGGCAGAGGCAGCCCCAGCATTTT.

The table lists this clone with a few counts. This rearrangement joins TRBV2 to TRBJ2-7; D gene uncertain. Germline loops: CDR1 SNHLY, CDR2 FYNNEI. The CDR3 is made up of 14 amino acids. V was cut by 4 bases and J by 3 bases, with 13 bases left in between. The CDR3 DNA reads TGTGCCAGCAGTGGAATGTCGTCGGGCTACGAGCAGTACTTC. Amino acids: CASSGMSSGYEQYF.

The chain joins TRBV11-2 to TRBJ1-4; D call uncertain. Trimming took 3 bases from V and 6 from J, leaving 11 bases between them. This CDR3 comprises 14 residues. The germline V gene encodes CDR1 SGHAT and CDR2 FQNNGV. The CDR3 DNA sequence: TGTGCCAGCAGCTTTGGTCGAGGGTATGAAAAACTGTTTTTT. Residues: CASSFGRGYEKLFF.

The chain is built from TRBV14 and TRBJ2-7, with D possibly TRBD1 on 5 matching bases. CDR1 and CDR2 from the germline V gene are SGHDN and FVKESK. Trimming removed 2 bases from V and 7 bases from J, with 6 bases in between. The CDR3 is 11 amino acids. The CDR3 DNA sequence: TGTGCCAGCAGCCAATCAGGGGAGCAGTACTTC. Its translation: CASSQSGEQYF.

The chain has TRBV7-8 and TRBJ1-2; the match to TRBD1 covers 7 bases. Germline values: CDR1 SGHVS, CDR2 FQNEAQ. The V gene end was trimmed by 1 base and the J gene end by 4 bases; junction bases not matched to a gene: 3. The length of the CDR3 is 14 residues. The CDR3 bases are TGTGCCAGCAGCTTAGAGGGACAGTTCTATGGCTACACCTTC. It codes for CASSLEGQFYGYTF.

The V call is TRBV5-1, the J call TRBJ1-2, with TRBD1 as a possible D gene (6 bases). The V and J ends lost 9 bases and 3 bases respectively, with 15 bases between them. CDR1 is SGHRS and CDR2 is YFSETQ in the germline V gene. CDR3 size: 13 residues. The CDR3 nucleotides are TGCGCCACCAGGATCAACAGGGACTATGGCTACACCTTC. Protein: CATRINRDYGYTF.

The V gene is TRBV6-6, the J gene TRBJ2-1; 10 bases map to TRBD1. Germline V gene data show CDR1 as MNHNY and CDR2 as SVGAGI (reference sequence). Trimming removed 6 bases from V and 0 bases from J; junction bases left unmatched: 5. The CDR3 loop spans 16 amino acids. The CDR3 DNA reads TGTGCCAGCAGCCCGGACAGGGGGGTCTCCTACAATGAGCAGTTCTTC. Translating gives CASSPDRGVSYNEQFF.

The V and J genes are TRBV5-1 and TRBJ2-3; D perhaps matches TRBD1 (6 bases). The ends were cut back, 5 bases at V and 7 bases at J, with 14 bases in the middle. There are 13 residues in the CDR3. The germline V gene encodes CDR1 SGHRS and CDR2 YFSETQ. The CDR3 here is CASSFSQGYTQYF. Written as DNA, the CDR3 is TGCGCCAGCAGTTTTTCACAGGGCTATACGCAGTATTTT.

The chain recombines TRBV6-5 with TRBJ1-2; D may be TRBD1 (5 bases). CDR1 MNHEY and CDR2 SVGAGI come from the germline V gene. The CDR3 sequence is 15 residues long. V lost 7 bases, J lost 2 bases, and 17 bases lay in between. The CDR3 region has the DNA TGTGCCAGCACCCCGCGGAGGACACAAAACTATGGCTACACCTTC. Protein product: CASTPRRTQNYGYTF.

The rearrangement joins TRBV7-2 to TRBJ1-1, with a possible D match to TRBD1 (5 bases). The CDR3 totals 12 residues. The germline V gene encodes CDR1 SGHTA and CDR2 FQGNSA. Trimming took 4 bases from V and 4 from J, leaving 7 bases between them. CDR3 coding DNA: TGTGCCAGCAGCTGGGGGGTCACTGAAGCTTTCTTT. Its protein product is CASSWGVTEAFF.

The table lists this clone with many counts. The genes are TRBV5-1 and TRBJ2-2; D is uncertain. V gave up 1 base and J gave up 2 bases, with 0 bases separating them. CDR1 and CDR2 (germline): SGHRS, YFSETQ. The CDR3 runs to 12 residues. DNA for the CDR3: TGCGCCAGCAGCTTGAACACCGGGGAGCTGTTTTTT. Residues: CASSLNTGELFF.

The CDR3 is CAWSADLGQPQHF. For the CDR3, the DNA is TGTGCCTGGAGTGCGGACCTGGGTCAGCCCCAGCATTTT. The chain joins TRBV30 to TRBJ1-5, with D unresolved. The CDR3 is 13 amino acids. The germline V gene has CDR1 GTSNPN and CDR2 SVGIG (reference sequence). Trimming took 1 base from V and 6 from J, leaving 10 bases between them.

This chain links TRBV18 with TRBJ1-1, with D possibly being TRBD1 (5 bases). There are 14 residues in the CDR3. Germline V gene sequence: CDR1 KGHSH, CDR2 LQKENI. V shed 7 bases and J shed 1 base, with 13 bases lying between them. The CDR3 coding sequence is TGTGCCAGCTGGAAAGGGCAGGGGAACACTGAAGCTTTCTTT. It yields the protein CASWKGQGNTEAFF.

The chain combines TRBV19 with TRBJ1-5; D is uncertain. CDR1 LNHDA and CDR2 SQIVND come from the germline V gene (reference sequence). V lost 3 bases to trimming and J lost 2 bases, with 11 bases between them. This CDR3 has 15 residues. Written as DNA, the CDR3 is TGTGCCAGTAGTATCGGCGGGAAACGCAATCAGCCCCAGCATTTT. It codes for CASSIGGKRNQPQHF.

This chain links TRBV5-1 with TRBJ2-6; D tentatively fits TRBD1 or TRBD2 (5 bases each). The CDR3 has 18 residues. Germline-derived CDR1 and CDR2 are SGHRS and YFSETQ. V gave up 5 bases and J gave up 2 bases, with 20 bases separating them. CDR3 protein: CASRPGRVLNPGANVLTF. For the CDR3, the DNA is TGCGCCAGCAGGCCGGGGCGGGTCCTAAACCCTGGGGCCAACGTCCTGACTTTC.

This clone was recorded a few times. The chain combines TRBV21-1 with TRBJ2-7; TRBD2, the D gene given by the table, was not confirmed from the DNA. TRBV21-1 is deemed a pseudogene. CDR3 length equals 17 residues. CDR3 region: CASSERTETSEPYEQYF. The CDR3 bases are TGTGCCAGCAGCGAGCGGACAGAGACTAGCGAACCCTACGAGCAGTACTTC.

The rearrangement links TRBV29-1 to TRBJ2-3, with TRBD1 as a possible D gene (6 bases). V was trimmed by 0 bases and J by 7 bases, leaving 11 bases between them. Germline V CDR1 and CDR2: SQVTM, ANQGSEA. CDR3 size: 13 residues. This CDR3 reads CSVEDPGTYTQYF. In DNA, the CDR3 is TGCAGCGTTGAAGACCCAGGGACATATACGCAGTATTTT.

Written as DNA, the CDR3 is TGTGCCAGCAGCTTAGCGGGGGGGGGCAATCAGCCCCAGCATTTT. It translates to CASSLAGGGNQPQHF. V usage is TRBV7-2 and J usage is TRBJ1-5, with a weak D call TRBD1 (5 bases). The CDR3 has 15 amino acids. CDR1 and CDR2 (germline): SGHTA, FQGNSA. V shed 0 bases and J shed 2 bases, with 8 bases lying between them.

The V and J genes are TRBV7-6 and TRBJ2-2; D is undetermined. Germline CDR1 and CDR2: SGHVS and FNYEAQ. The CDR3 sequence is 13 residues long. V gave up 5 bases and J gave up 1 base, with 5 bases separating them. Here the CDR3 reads CASSPQNTGELFF. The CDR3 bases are TGTGCCAGCAGCCCACAGAACACCGGGGAGCTGTTTTTT. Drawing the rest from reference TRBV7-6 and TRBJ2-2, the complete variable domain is GAGVSQSPRYKVTKRGQDVALRCDPISGHVSLYWYRQALGQGPEFLTYFNYEAQQDKSGLPNDRFSAERPEGSISTLTIQRTEQRDSAMYRCASSPQNTGELFFGEGSRLTVL.

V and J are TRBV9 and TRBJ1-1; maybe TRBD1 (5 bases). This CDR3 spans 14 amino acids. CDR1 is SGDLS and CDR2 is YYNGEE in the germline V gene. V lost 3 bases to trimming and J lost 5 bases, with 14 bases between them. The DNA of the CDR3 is TGTGCCAGCAGCGACCAGGGTAAGGAAACTGAAGCTTTCTTT. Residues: CASSDQGKETEAFF.

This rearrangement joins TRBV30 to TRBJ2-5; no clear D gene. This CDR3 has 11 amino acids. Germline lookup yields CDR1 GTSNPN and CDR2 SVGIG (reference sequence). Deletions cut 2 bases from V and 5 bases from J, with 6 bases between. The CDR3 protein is CAWSIGETQYF. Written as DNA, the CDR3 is TGTGCCTGGAGTATAGGGGAGACCCAGTACTTC.

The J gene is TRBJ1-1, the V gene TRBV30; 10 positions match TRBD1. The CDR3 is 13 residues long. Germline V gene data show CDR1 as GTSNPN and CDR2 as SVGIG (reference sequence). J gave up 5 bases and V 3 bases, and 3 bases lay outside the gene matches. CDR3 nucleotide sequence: TGTGCCTGGAGCCGGGACAGGGGAACTGAAGCTTTCTTT. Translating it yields CAWSRDRGTEAFF.

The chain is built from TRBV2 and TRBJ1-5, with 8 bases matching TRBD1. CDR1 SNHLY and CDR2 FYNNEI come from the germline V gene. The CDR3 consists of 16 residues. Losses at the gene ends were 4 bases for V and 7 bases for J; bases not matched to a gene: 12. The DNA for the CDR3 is TGTGCCAGCAGTGGAACAGGGGGAAGCCCTGGGCAGCCCCAGCATTTT. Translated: CASSGTGGSPGQPQHF. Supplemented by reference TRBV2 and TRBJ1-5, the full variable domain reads EPEVTQTPSHQVTQMGQEVILRCVPISNHLYFYWYRQILGQKVEFLVSFYNNEISEKSEIFDDQFSVERPDGSNFTLKIRSTKLEDSAMYFCASSGTGGSPGQPQHFGDGTRLSIL.

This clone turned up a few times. The CDR3 nucleotides read TGTGCCAGCAGCAAATTAGGTACAGGGGGCAGTTCTAACTATGGCTACACCTTC. Translation gives CASSKLGTGGSSNYGYTF. This sequence joins TRBV21-1 and TRBJ1-2; the listed D gene, TRBD1, was not tested against the DNA. TRBV21-1 counts as a pseudogene. The CDR3 is 18 residues long.

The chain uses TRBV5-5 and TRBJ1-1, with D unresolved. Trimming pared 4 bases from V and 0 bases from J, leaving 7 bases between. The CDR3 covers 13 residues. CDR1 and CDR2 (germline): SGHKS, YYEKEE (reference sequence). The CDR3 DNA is TGTGCCAGCAGCCCGTACATGAACACTGAAGCTTTCTTT. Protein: CASSPYMNTEAFF.

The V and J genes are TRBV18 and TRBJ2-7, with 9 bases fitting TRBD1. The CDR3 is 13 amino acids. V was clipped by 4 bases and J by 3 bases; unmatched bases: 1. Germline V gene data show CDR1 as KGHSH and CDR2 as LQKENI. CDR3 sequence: CASSQGQGYEQYF. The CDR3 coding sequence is TGTGCCAGCTCACAGGGACAGGGCTACGAGCAGTACTTC.

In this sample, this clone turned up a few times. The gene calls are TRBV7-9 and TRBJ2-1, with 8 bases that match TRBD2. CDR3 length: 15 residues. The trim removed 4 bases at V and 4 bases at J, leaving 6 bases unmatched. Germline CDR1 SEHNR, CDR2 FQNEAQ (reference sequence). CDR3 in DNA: TGTGCCAGCAGCTCCTTAGCGGGGAAATACAATGAGCAGTTCTTC. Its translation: CASSSLAGKYNEQFF.